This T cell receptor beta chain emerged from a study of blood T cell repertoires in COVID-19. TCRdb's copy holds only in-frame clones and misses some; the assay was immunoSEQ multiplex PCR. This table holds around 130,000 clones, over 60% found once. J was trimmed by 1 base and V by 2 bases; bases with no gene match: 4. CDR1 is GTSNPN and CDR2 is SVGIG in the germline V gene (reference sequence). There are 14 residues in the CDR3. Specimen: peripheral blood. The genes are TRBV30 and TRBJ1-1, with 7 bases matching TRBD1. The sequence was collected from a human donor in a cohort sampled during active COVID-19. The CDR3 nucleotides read TGTGCCTGGAGTTCGGGACAGAAGAACACTGAAGCTTTCTTT. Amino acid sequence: CAWSSGQKNTEAFF.